Listed here are 23 T cell receptor beta chains from one sample, sequenced in a study of cytomegalovirus exposure and HLA in healthy donors. Use of 60 Vbeta and 13 Jbeta primers characterized the PCR. The data were produced by immunoSEQ multiplex PCR, yet TCRdb's version contains in-frame clones alone and is incomplete. Of 130,000 or so clones in the sample, about 74% were seen once. The sequenced material came from PBMCs. Source of these receptors: a man between 40 and 49 years old in good health and CMV-seropositive.

This chain uses TRBV5-1 with TRBJ1-5; 7 bases match TRBD1. This CDR3 contains 14 residues. V shed 1 base, J shed 4 bases, and the junction held 2 bases outside the gene matches. CDR1 is SGHRS, CDR2 YFSETQ, per germline. The CDR3 DNA sequence: TGCGCCAGCAGCTTGACAGGGGTAAATCAGCCCCAGCATTTT. It specifies CASSLTGVNQPQHF. Together with reference TRBV5-1 and TRBJ1-5, the CDR3 gives the full variable domain: KAGVTQTPRYLIKTRGQQVTLSCSPISGHRSVSWYQQTPGQGLQFLFEYFSETQRNKGNFPGRFSGRQFSNSRSEMNVSTLELGDSALYLCASSLTGVNQPQHFGDGTRLSIL.

CDR3 in amino acids: CASGSRGSYNEQFF. The CDR3 nucleotides are TGTGCCAGCGGGAGTCGGGGCTCCTACAATGAGCAGTTCTTC. This chain joins TRBV7-8 and TRBJ2-1, with D perhaps matching TRBD2 (5 bases). This CDR3 region has 14 residues. The germline CDR1 and CDR2 sequences are SGHVS and FQNEAQ. Between the trimmed V and J ends, which lost 8 bases and 0 bases, there was a span of 11 bases.

The rearrangement uses TRBV13 and TRBJ2-7; tentative D call: TRBD1 (6 bases). The CDR3 loop spans 14 amino acids. V was trimmed by 8 bases and J by 2 bases, leaving 16 bases between them. CDR1 and CDR2 (germline): PRHDT, FYEKMQ (reference sequence). The CDR3 region has the DNA TGTGCCAGCTCTCGGGCAGGGGAGACCTACGAGCAGTACTTC. This sequence encodes CASSRAGETYEQYF.

V and J are TRBV29-1 and TRBJ2-7, with TRBD1 matching over 12 bases. Germline V gene data show CDR1 as SQVTM and CDR2 as ANQGSEA. The CDR3 has 15 residues. Losses at the gene ends were 2 bases for V and 5 bases for J; bases not matched to a gene: 7. The CDR3 loop is CSVETRDRGPDEQYF. The CDR3 coding sequence is TGCAGCGTTGAAACGAGGGACAGGGGGCCAGACGAGCAGTACTTC.

The chain is built from TRBV5-1 and TRBJ2-7, with TRBD2 matching 8 bases. Trimming took 3 bases from V and 6 from J; bases not matched to a gene: 11. This CDR3 is 15 amino acids long. Germline CDR1 SGHRS, CDR2 YFSETQ. CDR3 sequence: CASSSSSSGSGEQYF. The CDR3 DNA reads TGCGCCAGCAGCTCCTCTTCTAGCGGGTCCGGCGAGCAGTACTTC.

The chain is built from TRBV19 and TRBJ2-4; 7 positions agree with TRBD1. J lost 3 bases, V lost 4 bases, and 0 bases had no gene match. The CDR3 loop spans 13 amino acids. CDR1 and CDR2 (germline): LNHDA, SQIVND (reference sequence). CDR3 sequence reads: CASSTGGKNIQYF. The CDR3 DNA is TGTGCCAGTAGTACAGGGGGCAAAAACATTCAGTACTTC.

The rearrangement joins TRBV19 to TRBJ1-1; D is undetermined. This CDR3 is 16 amino acids long. Trimming removed 3 bases at V and 7 bases at J, with 21 bases between. CDR1 is LNHDA, CDR2 SQIVND, per germline (reference sequence). CDR3 sequence: CASSIPGVGPGCEAFF. CDR3 DNA sequence: TGTGCCAGTAGTATTCCGGGAGTTGGACCAGGATGTGAAGCTTTCTTT.

The chain employs TRBV28 and TRBJ1-2, with D perhaps TRBD1 (6 bases). The CDR3 consists of 14 residues. Trimming removed 5 bases at V and 3 bases at J, with 13 bases between. Germline V gene sequence: CDR1 MDHEN, CDR2 SYDVKM. CDR3: CASSPLTGHYGYTF. CDR3 nucleotide sequence: TGTGCCAGCAGTCCTCTAACAGGGCACTATGGCTACACCTTC.

This chain uses TRBV30 with TRBJ1-4, with 8 nucleotides matching TRBD1. Germline CDR1 GTSNPN, CDR2 SVGIG (reference sequence). Losses at the gene ends were 3 bases for V and 8 bases for J; bases not matched to a gene: 8. The CDR3 totals 14 residues. The CDR3 DNA follows: TGTGCCTGGAGAACAGGGGGACAAGGGGAAAAACTGTTTTTT. Translated: CAWRTGGQGEKLFF.

The gene calls are TRBV5-4 and TRBJ2-3; D possibly corresponds to TRBD1 (5 bases). CDR3 length: 16 residues. V lost 3 bases and J 4 bases, leaving 18 bases between the germline ends. In germline, CDR1 is SGHNT, CDR2 YYREEE (reference sequence). Written as DNA, the CDR3 is TGTGCCAGCAGCTCCGGACAACCTATTGGGGCAGATACGCAGTATTTT. Translated, it gives CASSSGQPIGADTQYF. Full variable domain (outside the CDR3, taken from reference TRBV5-4 and TRBJ2-3): ETGVTQSPTHLIKTRGQQVTLRCSSQSGHNTVSWYQQALGQGPQFIFQYYREEENGRGNFPPRFSGLQFPNYSSELNVNALELDDSALYLCASSSGQPIGADTQYFGPGTRLTVL.

This rearrangement joins TRBV5-4 to TRBJ2-1, with D tentatively TRBD1 (5 bases). The CDR3 is 16 residues long. The V end lost 0 bases, the J end lost 0 bases, and 10 bases lay between the germline ends. The germline V gene encodes CDR1 SGHNT and CDR2 YYREEE (reference sequence). The CDR3 nucleotides are TGTGCCAGCAGCTTGGGGGGCCCGAGCTCCTACAATGAGCAGTTCTTC. As protein: CASSLGGPSSYNEQFF.

The chain recombines TRBV28 with TRBJ2-3; 11 nucleotides match TRBD2. In germline, CDR1 is MDHEN, CDR2 SYDVKM. V gave up 2 bases and J gave up 2 bases; unmatched junction bases: 9. The CDR3 loop spans 18 amino acids. CDR3 sequence reads: CASSLRILAGVYTDTQYF. CDR3 DNA sequence: TGTGCCAGCAGTTTAAGGATACTAGCGGGAGTATACACAGATACGCAGTATTTT.

This rearrangement joins TRBV6-6 to TRBJ2-1; weak D call: TRBD2 (6 bases). The V and J ends lost 6 bases and 4 bases respectively, with 16 bases between them. The CDR3 covers 15 residues. The germline V gene encodes CDR1 MNHNY and CDR2 SVGAGI (reference sequence). The CDR3 loop is CASRPSGTYYNEQFF. CDR3 in DNA: TGTGCCAGCAGACCTTCCGGGACTTATTACAATGAGCAGTTCTTC.

The J gene is TRBJ2-3, the V gene TRBV5-1; the D is unclear. This CDR3 contains 14 residues. V lost 0 bases to trimming and J lost 5 bases, with 10 bases between them. CDR1 is SGHRS and CDR2 is YFSETQ in the germline V gene. The CDR3 is CASSLVQNIDTQYF. The CDR3, as DNA: TGCGCCAGCAGCTTGGTCCAGAACATAGATACGCAGTATTTT. Supplemented by reference TRBV5-1 and TRBJ2-3, the full variable domain reads KAGVTQTPRYLIKTRGQQVTLSCSPISGHRSVSWYQQTPGQGLQFLFEYFSETQRNKGNFPGRFSGRQFSNSRSEMNVSTLELGDSALYLCASSLVQNIDTQYFGPGTRLTVL.

The chain joins TRBV6-1 to TRBJ1-2; TRBD1 matches 8 bases. The CDR3 sequence is 12 residues long. J was trimmed by 7 bases and V by 6 bases; bases with no gene match: 4. The germline V gene has CDR1 MNHNS and CDR2 SASEGT. The CDR3 sequence is CASRGQGGGYTF. The CDR3 DNA follows: TGTGCCAGCAGAGGACAGGGAGGTGGCTACACCTTC.

The CDR3 sequence: CASSETQGRSYTF. As DNA, the CDR3 is TGCGCCAGCAGTGAGACACAGGGTCGCAGCTACACCTTC. This chain joins TRBV10-2 and TRBJ1-2, with a possible D match to TRBD1 (6 bases). Germline loops: CDR1 WSHSY, CDR2 SAAADI. V was pared by 2 bases and J by 9 bases, with 13 bases between. The CDR3 has 13 residues.

The chain recombines TRBV27 with TRBJ2-5, with TRBD1 matching over 9 bases. The CDR3 loop spans 15 amino acids. Germline V gives CDR1 MNHEY, CDR2 SMNVEV (reference sequence). With V trimmed by 6 bases and J by 2 bases, 7 bases remained unmatched. The CDR3 spells CASSPTDRGQETQYF. The DNA for the CDR3 is TGTGCCAGCAGCCCAACCGACAGGGGGCAAGAGACCCAGTACTTC.

This clone has just a few counts. This sequence joins TRBV7-8 and TRBJ1-1; the match to TRBD1 covers 8 bases. The germline CDR1 and CDR2 sequences are SGHVS and FQNEAQ. With V trimmed by 2 bases and J by 5 bases, 10 bases remained unmatched. This CDR3 comprises 16 residues. The DNA of the CDR3 is TGTGCCAGCAGCTTAAGGCCGGACAGGGAGAAAACTGAAGCTTTCTTT. Translating it yields CASSLRPDREKTEAFF.

The chain joins TRBV4-1 to TRBJ1-6, with 9 nucleotides matching TRBD1. The CDR3 runs 16 residues. J lost 6 bases, V lost 1 base, and 4 bases had no gene match. Germline V gene lookup returns CDR1 MGHRA and CDR2 YSYEKL. The CDR3 DNA reads TGCGCCAGCAGCCAAGGACAGGGGGTAGGTAATTCACCCCTCCACTTT. Residues: CASSQGQGVGNSPLHF.

The J gene is TRBJ1-2, the V gene TRBV6-1; no clear D. CDR1 MNHNS and CDR2 SASEGT come from the germline V gene. The length of the CDR3 is 17 residues. The germline V and J ends were trimmed by 0 bases and 4 bases, with 18 bases remaining between them. The CDR3 bases are TGTGCCAGCAGTGAAGCGAAGTCGGGGAAGCCTCTCTATGGCTACACCTTC. It yields the protein CASSEAKSGKPLYGYTF.

The chain combines TRBV10-3 with TRBJ1-3; 9 positions agree with TRBD1. This CDR3 region has 18 residues. Germline V gives CDR1 ENHRY, CDR2 SYGVKD. Trimming removed 6 bases from V and 2 bases from J; junction bases left unmatched: 14. For the CDR3, the DNA is TGTGCCATCAGACCGGGACAGGGCAGTGGAATCCCTGGAAACACCATATATTTT. Residues: CAIRPGQGSGIPGNTIYF.

This chain joins TRBV4-1 and TRBJ2-3; possible D gene TRBD1, 6 bases. The V gene lost 1 base and the J gene lost 2 bases, with 16 bases spanning the gap. Germline loops: CDR1 MGHRA, CDR2 YSYEKL. The CDR3 runs to 17 residues. CDR3 in amino acids: CASSQAWDTAYTDTQYF. CDR3 DNA: TGCGCCAGCAGCCAAGCGTGGGACACTGCCTACACAGATACGCAGTATTTT.

This clone was recorded only once. Written as DNA, the CDR3 is TGTGCCAGCAGCTTAGAGGGGGCGGGGGGAAACATTCAGTACTTC. Its protein is CASSLEGAGGNIQYF. V usage is TRBV7-9 and J usage is TRBJ2-4; maybe TRBD2 (8 bases). The CDR3 runs to 15 residues. The germline V gene has CDR1 SEHNR and CDR2 FQNEAQ (reference sequence). V lost 1 base and J 6 bases, leaving 13 bases between the germline ends.